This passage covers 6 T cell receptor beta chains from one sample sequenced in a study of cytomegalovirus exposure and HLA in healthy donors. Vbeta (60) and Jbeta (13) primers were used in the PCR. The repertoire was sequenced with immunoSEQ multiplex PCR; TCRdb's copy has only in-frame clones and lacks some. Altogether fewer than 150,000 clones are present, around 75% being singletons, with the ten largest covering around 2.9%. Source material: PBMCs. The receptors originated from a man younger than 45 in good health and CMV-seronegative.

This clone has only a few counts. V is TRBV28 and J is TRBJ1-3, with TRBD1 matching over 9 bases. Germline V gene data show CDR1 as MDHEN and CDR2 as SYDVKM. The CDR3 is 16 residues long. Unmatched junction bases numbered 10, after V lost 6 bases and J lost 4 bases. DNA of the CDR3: TGTGCCAGCAGAGCGGGACAGGGATCGGCAGGAAACACCATATATTTT. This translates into CASRAGQGSAGNTIYF.

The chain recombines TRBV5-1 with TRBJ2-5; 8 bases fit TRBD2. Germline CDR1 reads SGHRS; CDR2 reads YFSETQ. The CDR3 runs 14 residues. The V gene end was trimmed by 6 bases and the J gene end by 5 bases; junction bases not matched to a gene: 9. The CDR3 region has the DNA TGCGCCAGCAACCCGGGACTAGTTGGGGAGACCCAGTACTTC. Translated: CASNPGLVGETQYF.

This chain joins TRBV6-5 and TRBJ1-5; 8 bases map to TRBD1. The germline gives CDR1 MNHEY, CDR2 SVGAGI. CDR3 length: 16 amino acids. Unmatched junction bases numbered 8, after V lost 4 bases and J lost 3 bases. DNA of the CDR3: TGTGCCAGCAGTTCCCCCAGGGGGCTTGTCAATCAGCCCCAGCATTTT. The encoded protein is CASSSPRGLVNQPQHF.

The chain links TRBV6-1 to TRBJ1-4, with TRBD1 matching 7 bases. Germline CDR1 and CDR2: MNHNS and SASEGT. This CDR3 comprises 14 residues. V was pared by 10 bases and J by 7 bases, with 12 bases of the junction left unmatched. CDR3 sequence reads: CATKTGRVTEKLFF. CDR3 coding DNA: TGTGCCACCAAGACAGGGCGGGTCACTGAAAAACTGTTTTTT.

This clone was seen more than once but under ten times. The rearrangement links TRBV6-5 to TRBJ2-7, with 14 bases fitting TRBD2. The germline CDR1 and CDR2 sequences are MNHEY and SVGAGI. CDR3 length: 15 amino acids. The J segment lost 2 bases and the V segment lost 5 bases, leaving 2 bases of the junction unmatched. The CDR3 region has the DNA TGTGCCAGCAGTCCGGGACTAGCGGGAGCCTACGAGCAGTACTTC. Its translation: CASSPGLAGAYEQYF.

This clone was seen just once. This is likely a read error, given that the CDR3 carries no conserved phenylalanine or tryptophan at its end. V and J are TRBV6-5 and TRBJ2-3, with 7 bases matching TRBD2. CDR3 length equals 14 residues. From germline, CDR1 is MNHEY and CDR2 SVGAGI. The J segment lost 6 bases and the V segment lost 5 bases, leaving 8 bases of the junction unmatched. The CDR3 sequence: CASSRTSRFDTQYV. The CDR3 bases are TGTGCCAGCAGTCGGACTAGTCGGTTTGATACGCAGTATGTT.